A selection of T cell receptor beta chains follows, all from one sample in a study of T cells in Graves' hyperthyroidism and ophthalmopathy. One entry per CDR3 protein, called by TCRdb with MiXCR from the multiplex PCR reads. The repertoire holds some 700,000 distinct CDR3 sequences, with around a sixth as singletons. Specimen: blood. The receptors stem from a man in his forties or fifties with Graves' hyperthyroidism. CDR3s include the opening cysteine and the closing phenylalanine or tryptophan. D genes are given only for firm matches. The size entry is marked missing in some rows and otherwise reads once, few, many or a size class.

CDR3 DNA: TGTGCTAGTGGTTTGGAAACGACAATTGACAGGGGTATATCCCTCTCCTACAATGAGCAGTTCTTC
CDR3 protein: CASGLETTIDRGISLSYNEQFF
D gene: TRBD1
clone size: many
J gene: TRBJ2-1
V gene: TRBV12-5

CDR3 DNA: TGTGCCAGCAGTGCCTCAGGGAGAGGGCCCACAGATACGCAGTATTTT
CDR3 protein: CASSASGRGPTDTQYF
D gene: NA
clone size: many
J gene: TRBJ2-3
V gene: TRBV25-1

CDR3 DNA: TGTGCCAGTAGCGGGTCGTCCTGGACTAGCGGGAGTCTGGCTGGGGCCAACGTCCTGACTTTC
CDR3 protein: CASSGSSWTSGSLAGANVLTF
D gene: TRBD2
clone size: NA
J gene: TRBJ2-6
V gene: TRBV19

CDR3 DNA: TGCGCCAGCAGCTTGGATTGGGCAGCTAAGAACTATGGCTACACCTTC
CDR3 protein: CASSLDWAAKNYGYTF
D gene: NA
clone size: many
J gene: TRBJ1-2
V gene: TRBV5-1

CDR3 DNA: TGTGCCAGCAGTGGCCTACAGGGGACCAGCAATCAGCCCCAGCATTTT
CDR3 protein: CASSGLQGTSNQPQHF
D gene: TRBD1
clone size: NA
J gene: TRBJ1-5
V gene: TRBV6-4

CDR3 DNA: TGTGCCAGCAGTCAAGGGCGACCCCACGAGCAGTACTTC
CDR3 protein: CASSQGRPHEQYF
D gene: NA
clone size: many
J gene: TRBJ2-7
V gene: TRBV11-2

CDR3 DNA: TGTGCCAGCAGTTACTCGAGGGCCGCGGGGAGGGCAGCTTTCTTT
CDR3 protein: CASSYSRAAGRAAFF
D gene: NA
clone size: few
J gene: TRBJ1-1
V gene: TRBV6-2/TRBV6-3

CDR3 DNA: TGTGCCAGCAGCTTTGACAGGTGGGGCTACGAGCAGTACTTC
CDR3 protein: CASSFDRWGYEQYF
D gene: NA
clone size: many
J gene: TRBJ2-7
V gene: TRBV11-2

CDR3 DNA: TGTGCCAGCAGCTTAGCGGGAGTAACCTACAATGAGCAGTTCTTC
CDR3 protein: CASSLAGVTYNEQFF
D gene: NA
clone size: many
J gene: TRBJ2-1
V gene: TRBV11-3

CDR3 DNA: TGTGCCACCAGTGATCCCCGACAGGGTGGGGATGAGCAGTTCTTC
CDR3 protein: CATSDPRQGGDEQFF
D gene: TRBD1
clone size: NA
J gene: TRBJ2-1
V gene: TRBV24-1

CDR3 DNA: TGTGCCAGCAGTTCCATAGCGGGACAGGGGGACGATGAGCAGTTCTTC
CDR3 protein: CASSSIAGQGDDEQFF
D gene: TRBD1
clone size: many
J gene: TRBJ2-1
V gene: TRBV12-3/TRBV12-4

CDR3 DNA: TGTGCCTGGAGTGTAGCGGGCGGCTACGAGCAGTACTTC
CDR3 protein: CAWSVAGGYEQYF
D gene: NA
clone size: few
J gene: TRBJ2-7
V gene: TRBV30

CDR3 DNA: TGTGCCAGCAGCCGGCTTACGGATGAAAAACTGTTTTTT
CDR3 protein: CASSRLTDEKLFF
D gene: NA
clone size: many
J gene: TRBJ1-4
V gene: TRBV14

CDR3 DNA: TGTGCCAGCAGCCTACGGGAGGGGTCGAGGCAGCCCCAGCATTTT
CDR3 protein: CASSLREGSRQPQHF
D gene: NA
clone size: NA
J gene: TRBJ1-5
V gene: TRBV28

CDR3 DNA: TGTGCCAGCATGTCGGACAGGGCTGGCACCGGGGAGCTGTTTTTT
CDR3 protein: CASMSDRAGTGELFF
D gene: TRBD1
clone size: many
J gene: TRBJ2-2
V gene: TRBV2

CDR3 DNA: TGTGCCAGCAGCCCGGGACTAGCGGGAGTCTTAGGTTTGTATGAGCAGTTCTTC
CDR3 protein: CASSPGLAGVLGLYEQFF
D gene: TRBD2
clone size: NA
J gene: TRBJ2-1
V gene: TRBV7-3

CDR3 DNA: TGTGCCTGGAGTATACCTACCGGGACAGTCTACGAGCAGTACTTC
CDR3 protein: CAWSIPTGTVYEQYF
D gene: TRBD1
clone size: NA
J gene: TRBJ2-7
V gene: TRBV30

CDR3 DNA: TGCGCCAGCAGCCAAGCCCTGCCAGGGTTAGGCAATGAGCAGTTCTTC
CDR3 protein: CASSQALPGLGNEQFF
D gene: NA
clone size: NA
J gene: TRBJ2-1
V gene: TRBV4-3

CDR3 DNA: TGTGCCAGCAGCCAGCGCTTAGCGGCCTCCGGGAGTGGGCAGTTCTTC
CDR3 protein: CASSQRLAASGSGQFF
D gene: NA
clone size: NA
J gene: TRBJ2-1
V gene: TRBV3-2

CDR3 DNA: TGTGCCAGCAGTACTGCGAGGCGCTACGAGCAGTACTTC
CDR3 protein: CASSTARRYEQYF
D gene: NA
clone size: NA
J gene: TRBJ2-7
V gene: TRBV27

CDR3 DNA: TGTGCCTGGAGTGTACGGGGACAGGGCTACAATGAGCAGTTCTTC
CDR3 protein: CAWSVRGQGYNEQFF
D gene: TRBD1
clone size: few
J gene: TRBJ2-1
V gene: TRBV30

CDR3 DNA: TGTGCCAGCAGTCAGGGTTGGAGCTTAACTAATGAAAAACTGTTTTTT
CDR3 protein: CASSQGWSLTNEKLFF
D gene: NA
clone size: NA
J gene: TRBJ1-4
V gene: TRBV6-2/TRBV6-3

CDR3 DNA: TGTGCCAGTAGTATATCTCTAGCGAACACCGGGGAGCTGTTTTTT
CDR3 protein: CASSISLANTGELFF
D gene: NA
clone size: many
J gene: TRBJ2-2
V gene: TRBV19

CDR3 DNA: TGTGCCAGCAGCTTAAATGGGAATGAGCAGTTCTTC
CDR3 protein: CASSLNGNEQFF
D gene: NA
clone size: many
J gene: TRBJ2-1
V gene: TRBV13

CDR3 DNA: TGTGCCAGCAGTACGGGACTAGCGAGATTGAATGAGCAGTTCTTC
CDR3 protein: CASSTGLARLNEQFF
D gene: TRBD2
clone size: few
J gene: TRBJ2-1
V gene: TRBV28

CDR3 DNA: TGTGCCAGCAGTGACAGCCCTGGGGAGCTGTTTTTT
CDR3 protein: CASSDSPGELFF
D gene: NA
clone size: many
J gene: TRBJ2-2
V gene: TRBV2